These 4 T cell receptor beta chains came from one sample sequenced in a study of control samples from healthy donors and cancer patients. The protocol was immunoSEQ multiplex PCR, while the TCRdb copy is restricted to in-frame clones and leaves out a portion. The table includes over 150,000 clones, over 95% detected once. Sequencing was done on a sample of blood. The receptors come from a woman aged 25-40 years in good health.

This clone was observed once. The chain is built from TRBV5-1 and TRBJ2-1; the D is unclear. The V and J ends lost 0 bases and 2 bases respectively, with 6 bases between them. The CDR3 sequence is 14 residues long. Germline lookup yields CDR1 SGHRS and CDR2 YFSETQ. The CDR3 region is CASSLENPYNEQFF. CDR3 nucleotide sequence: TGCGCCAGCAGCTTGGAAAACCCCTACAATGAGCAGTTCTTC.

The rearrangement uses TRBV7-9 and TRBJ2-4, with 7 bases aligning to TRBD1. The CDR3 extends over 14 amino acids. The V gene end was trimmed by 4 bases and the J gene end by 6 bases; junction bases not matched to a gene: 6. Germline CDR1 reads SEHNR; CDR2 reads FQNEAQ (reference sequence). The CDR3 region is CASSSSDRLNIQYF. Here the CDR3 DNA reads TGTGCCAGCAGCTCCTCGGACAGGCTAAACATTCAGTACTTC.

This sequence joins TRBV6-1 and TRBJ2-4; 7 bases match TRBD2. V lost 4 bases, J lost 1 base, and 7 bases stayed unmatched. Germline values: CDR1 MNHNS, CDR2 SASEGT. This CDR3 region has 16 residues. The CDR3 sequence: CASSAIWGGAKNIQYF. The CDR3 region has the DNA TGTGCCAGCAGTGCGATCTGGGGGGGGGCCAAAAACATTCAGTACTTC.

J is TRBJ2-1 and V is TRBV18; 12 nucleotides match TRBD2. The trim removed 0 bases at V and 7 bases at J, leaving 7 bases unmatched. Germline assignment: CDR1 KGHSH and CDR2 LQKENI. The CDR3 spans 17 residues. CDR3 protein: CASSPPTSGRIRNEQFF. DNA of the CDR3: TGTGCCAGCTCACCACCGACTAGCGGGAGAATTCGGAATGAGCAGTTCTTC.